The entry below describes one TCR beta chain. Its target is unknown. V lost 3 bases and J 1 base, leaving 7 bases between the germline ends. The germline V gene has CDR1 SGHTA and CDR2 FQGNSA. The CDR3 extends over 13 amino acids. This sample is part of a study of cytomegalovirus exposure and HLA in healthy donors. For the study at large: In an early release, HLA-typed donors contributed about 80 million unique TCR sequences.

The PCR ran on 60 Vbeta and 13 Jbeta primers. Here immunoSEQ multiplex PCR was the method, and the copy in TCRdb shows in-frame clones only, minus some. The top ten clones hold about a tenth of a sample with around 150,000 clones, approximately 85% of them seen once. Study-level points and caveats: Only CMV serostatus was available as immune exposure information. A later analysis revealed that TCR association rates differed between HLA loci, peaking at DRB1 and bottoming out at HLA-C. After further analysis at a later stage, 16,951 TCR beta sequences were associated with HLA alleles at 0.05 false discovery rate.

Sample: PBMCs. This TCR derives from a man younger than 35 in good health and CMV-seropositive. The chain has TRBV7-2 and TRBJ2-7, with TRBD1 as a possible D gene (5 bases). In DNA form, the CDR3 reads TGTGCCAGCAGCTTCAGGGATTCCTACGAGCAGTACTTC. Protein: CASSFRDSYEQYF.